Here is one T cell receptor (beta chain) with its context. No antigen is known for it. The CDR3 sequence is 15 residues long. V shed 0 bases and J shed 10 bases, with 16 bases lying between them. The germline gives CDR1 MNHNS, CDR2 SASEGT. Although they were nominally healthy when sampled, donors likely had unrecorded immune exposures. Use of 60 Vbeta and 13 Jbeta primers characterized the PCR. The protocol was immunoSEQ multiplex PCR, while the TCRdb copy is restricted to in-frame clones and leaves out a portion. The table shows 250,000 or so clones, with about nine tenths occurring only once. This sample was taken from a study of cytomegalovirus exposure and HLA in healthy donors. General study findings and limits: For cytomegalovirus status, the classifier reportedly gave diagnoses with high specificity and sensitivity.

Material for sequencing was PBMCs. The gene calls are TRBV6-1 and TRBJ2-1, with D possibly matching TRBD2 (5 bases). This receptor was taken from a girl aged 2-15 years in good health and CMV-seronegative. The CDR3 region is CASSEAKWVREEQFF. CDR3 nucleotides: TGTGCCAGCAGTGAAGCGAAATGGGTGAGGGAAGAGCAGTTCTTC.